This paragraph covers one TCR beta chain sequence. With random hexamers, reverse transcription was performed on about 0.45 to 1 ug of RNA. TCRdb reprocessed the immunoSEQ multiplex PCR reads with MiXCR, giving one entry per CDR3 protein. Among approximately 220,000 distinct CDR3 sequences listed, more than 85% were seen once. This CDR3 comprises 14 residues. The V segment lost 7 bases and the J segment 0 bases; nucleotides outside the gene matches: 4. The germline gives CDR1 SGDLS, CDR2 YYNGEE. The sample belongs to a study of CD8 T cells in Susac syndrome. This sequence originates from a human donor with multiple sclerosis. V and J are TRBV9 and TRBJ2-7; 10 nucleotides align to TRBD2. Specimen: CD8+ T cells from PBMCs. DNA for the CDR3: TGTGCCAGCGCTGGGACTAGCGACTCCTACGAGCAGTACTTC. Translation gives CASAGTSDSYEQYF.